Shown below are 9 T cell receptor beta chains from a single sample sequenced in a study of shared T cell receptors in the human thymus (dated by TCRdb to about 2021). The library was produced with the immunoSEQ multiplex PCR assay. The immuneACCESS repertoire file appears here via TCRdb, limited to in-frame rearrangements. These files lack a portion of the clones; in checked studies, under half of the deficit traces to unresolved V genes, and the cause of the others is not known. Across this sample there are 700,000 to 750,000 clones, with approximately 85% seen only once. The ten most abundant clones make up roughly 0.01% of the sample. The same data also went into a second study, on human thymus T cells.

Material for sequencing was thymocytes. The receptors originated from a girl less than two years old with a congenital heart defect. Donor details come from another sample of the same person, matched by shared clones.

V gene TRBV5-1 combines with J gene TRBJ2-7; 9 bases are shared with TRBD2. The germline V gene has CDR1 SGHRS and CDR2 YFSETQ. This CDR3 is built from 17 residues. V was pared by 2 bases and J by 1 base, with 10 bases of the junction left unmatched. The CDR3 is CASSFRPFSGGSYEQYF. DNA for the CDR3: TGCGCCAGCAGCTTTCGCCCTTTTAGCGGGGGTTCCTACGAGCAGTACTTC.

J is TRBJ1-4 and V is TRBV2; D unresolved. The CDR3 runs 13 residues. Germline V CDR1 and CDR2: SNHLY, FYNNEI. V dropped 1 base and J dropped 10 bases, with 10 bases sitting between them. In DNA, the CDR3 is TGTGCCAGCAGTGAAGGAGGATATGGAAAACTGTTTTTT. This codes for CASSEGGYGKLFF.

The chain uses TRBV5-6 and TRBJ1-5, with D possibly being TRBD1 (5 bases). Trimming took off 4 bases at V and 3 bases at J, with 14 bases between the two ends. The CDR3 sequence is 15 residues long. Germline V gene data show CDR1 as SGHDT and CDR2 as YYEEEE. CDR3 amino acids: CASSTGPGLNQPQHF. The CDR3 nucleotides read TGTGCCAGCAGCACCGGACCAGGGCTCAATCAGCCCCAGCATTTT.

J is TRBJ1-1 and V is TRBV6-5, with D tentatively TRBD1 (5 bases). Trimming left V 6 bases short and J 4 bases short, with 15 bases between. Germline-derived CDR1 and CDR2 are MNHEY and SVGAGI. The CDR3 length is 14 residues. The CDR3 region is CASRRLQGSTEAFF. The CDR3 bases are TGTGCCAGCAGACGCCTCCAGGGTTCCACTGAAGCTTTCTTT.

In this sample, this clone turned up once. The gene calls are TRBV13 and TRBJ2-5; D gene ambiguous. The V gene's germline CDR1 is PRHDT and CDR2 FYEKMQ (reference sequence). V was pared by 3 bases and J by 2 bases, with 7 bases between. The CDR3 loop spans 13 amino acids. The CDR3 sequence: CASSFPNQETQYF. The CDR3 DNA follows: TGTGCCAGCAGCTTCCCAAATCAAGAGACCCAGTACTTC.

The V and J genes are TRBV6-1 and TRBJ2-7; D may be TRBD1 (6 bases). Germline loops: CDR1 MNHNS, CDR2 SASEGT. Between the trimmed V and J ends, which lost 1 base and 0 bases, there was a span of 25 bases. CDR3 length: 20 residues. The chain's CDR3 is CASSEDKARHFQDSSYEQYF. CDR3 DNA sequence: TGTGCCAGCAGTGAAGATAAGGCACGCCATTTTCAGGACAGCTCCTACGAGCAGTACTTC.

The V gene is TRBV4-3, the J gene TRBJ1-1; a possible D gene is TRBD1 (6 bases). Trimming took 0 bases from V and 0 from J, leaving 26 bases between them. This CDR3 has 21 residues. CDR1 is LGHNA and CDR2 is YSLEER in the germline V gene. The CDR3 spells CASSQDPDRFPGHPLNTEAFF. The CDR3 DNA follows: TGCGCCAGCAGCCAAGATCCCGACAGGTTCCCAGGCCACCCCTTGAACACTGAAGCTTTCTTT.

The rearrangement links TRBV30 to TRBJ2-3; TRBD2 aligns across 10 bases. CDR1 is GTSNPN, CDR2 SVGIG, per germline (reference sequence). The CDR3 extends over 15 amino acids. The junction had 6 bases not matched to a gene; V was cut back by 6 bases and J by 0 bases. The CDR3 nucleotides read TGTGCCTGTAGCGGGGGGCGTGCTAGCACAGATACGCAGTATTTT. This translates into CACSGGRASTDTQYF.

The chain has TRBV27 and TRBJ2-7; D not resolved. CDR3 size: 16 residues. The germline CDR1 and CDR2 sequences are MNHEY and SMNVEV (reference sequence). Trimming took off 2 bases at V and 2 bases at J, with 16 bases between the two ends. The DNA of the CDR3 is TGTGCCAGCAGTTTAATGTGGCAGGCCCTGACCTACGAGCAGTACTTC. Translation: CASSLMWQALTYEQYF.